These T cell receptor beta chains were read from a single sample in a study of T cell clones after liver transplantation. Only in-frame clones appear in the TCRdb table, and some are missing; sequencing was by immunoSEQ multiplex PCR. The sample lists tens of thousands of clones, about 70% seen once, with about 2.6% in the top ten. The sequences come from CD4+ T cells from blood, collected at the 15-month timepoint. Receptors were obtained from a human patient who received a liver transplant. Some T cells may be provided by the graft donor. CDR3s leave out the opening cysteine and the closing phenylalanine or tryptophan. Size is omitted from some rows. Given values are once, few, many or a class for expanded clones.

v_gene,abundance,CDR3aa
TRBV15,-,ATSRERGYYNEQF
TRBV27,-,ASSLNRYTEAF
TRBV7-9,-,ASSEGQVHEKLF
TRBV30,-,AWSLRPDTQY
TRBV30,-,AWSSFREWADYGYT
TRBV5-1,-,ASSFSTGASYEQY
TRBV29-1,-,SVGRDRDDQPQH
TRBV28,-,ASSLSSRSMDTQY
TRBV7-8,-,ASSVDSNQPQH
TRBV6-1,-,ASSVSSGRALDTQY
TRBV27,-,ASRPGQGVYGYT
TRBV21-1,-,ASSKTFSGSPSYNEQF
TRBV4-2,many,ASSDGSRGTSGPGEQY
TRBV5-1,-,ASSLGQGRGELF
TRBV6-5,-,ASSYGGPNEQF
TRBV7-2,few,ASRFSSGTSGGATDTQY
TRBV11-2,-,ASREAGWTDTQY
TRBV6-5,-,ASSVNTNTGELF
TRBV30,once,AWSVSGNSYNSPLH
TRBV6-1,-,ASNNRGRNEKLF
TRBV18,-,ASSPVRGTDTQY
TRBV6-5,few,ASSYRGHTEAF
TRBV9,-,ASSVRAGFYETQY
TRBV7-8,-,ASSLQDQPQH
TRBV5-6,few,ASSPPANTEAF
TRBV28,few,ASRPTGSETQY
TRBV28,once,ASLGQGGRIQY
TRBV10-1,-,ATRLASNTGELF
TRBV18,-,ASSPRGQGAMNTEAF
TRBV7-9,few,ASRSAGQGYSPLH
TRBV5-1,-,ASSLSGGLYGYT
TRBV5-1,-,ASSPGQGVGNTIY
TRBV5-1,-,ASSEITSTDTQY
TRBV6-7,-,ASSYLGLENNEQF
TRBV30,few,AWSPPGTDNSPLH
TRBV5-1,-,ASSPTQSKNTGELF
TRBV19,-,ASSPEGRPNTEAF
TRBV5-1,-,ASTFGTGGDYTDTQY
TRBV7-2,-,ASSSGWGANYEQY
TRBV30,-,AWSLTGANEKLF
TRBV2,-,ASRDPGGANTEAF
TRBV28,-,ASSAPGQGANEQF